This T cell receptor beta chain derives from a study of blood T cell repertoires in COVID-19 (dated by TCRdb to the early 2020s). For the study in its entirety: The collaborator samples originated in the United States, Italy and Spain and spanned the acute and convalescent phases of COVID-19. HLA class I and class II types, where available, came from metadata supplied by the sample provider rather than from assay-based typing. The repertoires were released in a freely available public database meant as a resource for research on the immune response to SARS-CoV-2. Samples came from the ongoing ImmuneRACE study (first 160 participants) plus 1,254 subjects from 6 global collaborators. The material from the prospective study consisted of cDNA or gDNA derived from T cells, B-cell-depleted T cells, or PBMCs. Subjects who had been exposed to COVID-19, were actively infected with it, or had recovered from it provided the deeply sampled blood TCRbeta repertoires that made up the dataset. A de-identified subject ID, COVID-19 status, age in years and sex were almost always included in the sample metadata. Study-level results and caveats: Clinical and demographic metadata were provided uncurated, with the amount varying by source and participant.

TCRbeta CDR3 regions were amplified from genomic DNA by means of the immunoSEQ Assay, a bias-controlled multiplex PCR. On the authors' methods: The number of nucleated cells in each sample was estimated from the amplification of reference gene primers within the assay. To quantify the absolute abundance of each unique TCRbeta CDR3 rearrangement, sequence reads were collapsed and filtered. For each sample, productive Simpson clonality was calculated as the square root of Simpson's diversity index across productive rearrangements. The table was pulled from immuneACCESS by TCRdb, which kept in-frame rearrangements only. Such tables lose some clones; where checked, under half of the loss comes from unresolved V genes, and the rest has no known cause. V, J and clone size are those of that table, while D and trimming were read from the DNA. Counted in this sample were approximately 150,000 clones; around 87% of them appeared once. The biggest ten clones account for 8.5% to 9.5% of the sample.

Each collaborating institution followed its own protocols to collect whole blood in K2EDTA tubes. For TCRbeta analysis, collaborator samples were shipped as frozen whole blood, as isolated PBMCs, or as DNA extracted from either sample type. This clone appeared a single time. Its binding antigen is unknown. Nothing much larger sits one base from this clone, and base qualities are not available. V and J lose 8 bases and 1 base, and a span of 8 bases separates them. According to the germline V gene, CDR1 reads MNHEY and CDR2 reads SVGAGI. The CDR3 spans 12 residues, from the cysteine through the phenylalanine. The entry retains the CDR3 DNA only, 36 bases that are in frame from base 1.

The TCR comes from a woman aged 45-65 years with active or convalescent COVID-19. Sequencing was carried out using peripheral blood. The receptor chain draws on TRBV6-5 and TRBJ1-1, and TRBD1 may be the D gene, going by 5 matching bases. The bases read TGTGCCAGCCGGAGGGGGAACACTGAAGCTTTCTTT. Its protein is CASRRGNTEAFF.